This T cell receptor (beta chain) appears in the sequencing data of a study of control samples from healthy donors and cancer patients. Germline assignment: CDR1 LGHDT and CDR2 YNNKEL (reference sequence). V lost 1 base and J 0 bases, leaving 10 bases between the germline ends. CDR3 size: 16 residues. The table came from immunoSEQ multiplex PCR; TCRdb's copy has only in-frame clones and leaves some out. The data contain 150,000 to 200,000 clones, about 95% of them singletons. V and J are TRBV3-1 (or the pseudogene TRBV3-2) and TRBJ1-5; D is possibly TRBD1 (6 bases). The receptor's source is a man between 60 and 75 years old with colorectal cancer. Sequenced: PBMCs. The DNA of the CDR3 is TGTGCCAGCAGCCAAGGGACAGTCAATAGCAATCAGCCCCAGCATTTT. Residues: CASSQGTVNSNQPQHF.